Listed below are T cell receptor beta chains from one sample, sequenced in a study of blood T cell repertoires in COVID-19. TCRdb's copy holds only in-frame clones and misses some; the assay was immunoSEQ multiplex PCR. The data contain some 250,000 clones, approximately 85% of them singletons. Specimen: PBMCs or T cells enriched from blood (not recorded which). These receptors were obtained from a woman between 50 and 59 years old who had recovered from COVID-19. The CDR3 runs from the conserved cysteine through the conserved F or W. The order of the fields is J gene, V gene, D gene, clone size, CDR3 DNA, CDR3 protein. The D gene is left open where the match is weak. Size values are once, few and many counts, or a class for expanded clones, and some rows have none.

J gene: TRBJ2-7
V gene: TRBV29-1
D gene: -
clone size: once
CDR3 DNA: TGCAGCGTCGTTATTCTGGGACTGTACTACGAGCAGTACTTC
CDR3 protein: CSVVILGLYYEQYF

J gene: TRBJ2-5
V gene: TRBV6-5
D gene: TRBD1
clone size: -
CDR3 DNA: TGTGCCAGCAGTACGGCGGACAGGTGGGAGACCCAGTACTTC
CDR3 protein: CASSTADRWETQYF

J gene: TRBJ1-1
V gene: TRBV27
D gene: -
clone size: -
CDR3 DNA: TGTGCCAGCAGTTTATCGACCGGAGAGGATGAAGCTTTCTTT
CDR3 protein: CASSLSTGEDEAFF

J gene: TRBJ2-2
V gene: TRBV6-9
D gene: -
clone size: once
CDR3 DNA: TGTGCCAGCAGTTATTCGAGATGCCCTGTCAGGGGATTATTCCGGGGAGCTGTTTTT
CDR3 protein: CASSYSRCPVRGLFRGAVF

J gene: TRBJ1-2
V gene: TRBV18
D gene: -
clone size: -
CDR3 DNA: TGTGCCAGCTCACCTAGGACAGAAGATGGCTACACCTTC
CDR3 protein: CASSPRTEDGYTF

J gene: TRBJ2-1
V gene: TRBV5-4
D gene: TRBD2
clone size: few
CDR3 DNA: TGTGCCAGCAGCGCCCGGACTAGCGGGGGGGGCAATGAGCAGTTCTTC
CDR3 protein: CASSARTSGGGNEQFF

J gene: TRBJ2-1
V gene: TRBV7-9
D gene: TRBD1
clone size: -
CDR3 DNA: TGTGCCAGCAGCTCTTGGACAGGGGGCCACAATGAGCAGTTCTTC
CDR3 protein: CASSSWTGGHNEQFF

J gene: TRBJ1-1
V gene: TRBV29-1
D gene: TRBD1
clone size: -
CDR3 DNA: TGCAGCGTTGAAGATCCAAAAGGGACAGGGCCCTCCCCGAACACTGAAGCTTTCTTT
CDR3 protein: CSVEDPKGTGPSPNTEAFF

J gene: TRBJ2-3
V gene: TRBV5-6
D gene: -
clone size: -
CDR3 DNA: TGTGCCAGCAGCTTGGGGGCCGGGAGTTGGTTCATTGGCACAGATACGCAGTATTTT
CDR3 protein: CASSLGAGSWFIGTDTQYF

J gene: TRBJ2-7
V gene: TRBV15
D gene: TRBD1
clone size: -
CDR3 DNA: TGTGCCACCAGCTCCCTGGGAAGGGGGGACAGGAGGTACGAGCAGTACTTC
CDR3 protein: CATSSLGRGDRRYEQYF

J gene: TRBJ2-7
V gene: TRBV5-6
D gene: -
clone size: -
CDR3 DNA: TGTGCCAGCAGCTTGGGGGCAGGGATCGAGCAGTACTTC
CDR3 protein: CASSLGAGIEQYF

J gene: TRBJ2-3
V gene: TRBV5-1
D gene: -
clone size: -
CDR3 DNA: TGCGCCAGCAGCACGAACAGGAGGGGCACAGATACGCAGTATTTT
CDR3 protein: CASSTNRRGTDTQYF

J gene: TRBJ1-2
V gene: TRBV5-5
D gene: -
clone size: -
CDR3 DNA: TGTGCCAGCAGCAAGGGGGACCGTGGCAGCACCTTC
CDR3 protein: CASSKGDRGSTF

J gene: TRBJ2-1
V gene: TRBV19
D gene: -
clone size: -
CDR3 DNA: TGTGCCAGTAGTATAGGTGGGAGCGGTACTGAGCAGTTCTTC
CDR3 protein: CASSIGGSGTEQFF

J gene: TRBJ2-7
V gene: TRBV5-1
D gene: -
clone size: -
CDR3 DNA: TGCGCCAGCAGCTTGGGGGAGTACGAGCAGTACTTC
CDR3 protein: CASSLGEYEQYF

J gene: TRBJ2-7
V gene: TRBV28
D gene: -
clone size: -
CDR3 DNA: TGTCCCGAGAAGGGGTTAAGGGGGTGCCACGAGCAGTACTTC
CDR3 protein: CPEKGLRGCHEQYF

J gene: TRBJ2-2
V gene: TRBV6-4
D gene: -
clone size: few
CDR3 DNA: TGTGCCAGCAGCGGGAGCAACACCGGGGAGCTGTTTTTT
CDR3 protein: CASSGSNTGELFF

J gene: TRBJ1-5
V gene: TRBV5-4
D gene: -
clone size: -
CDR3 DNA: TGTGCCAGCAGCTTGGGAGGGCCGGACGCTAATCAGCCCCAGCATTTT
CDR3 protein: CASSLGGPDANQPQHF

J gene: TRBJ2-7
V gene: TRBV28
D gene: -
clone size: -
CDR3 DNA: TGTGCCAGCAGTTTTAGCCAGAGCTCCTACGAGCAGTACTTC
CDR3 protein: CASSFSQSSYEQYF

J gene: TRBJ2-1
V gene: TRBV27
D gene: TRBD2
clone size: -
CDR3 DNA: TGTGCCAGCAGTTCAGGGACTAGCGGGAGGTCCTACAATGAGCAGTTCTTC
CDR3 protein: CASSSGTSGRSYNEQFF